This T cell receptor (beta chain) emerged from a study of PD-1 blockade in classical Hodgkin lymphoma. The study's findings and limits: As was reported, newly diagnosed patients showed lower baseline TCR diversity than healthy donors did. Complete responders matched newly diagnosed patients in baseline diversity.

This table comes from immunoSEQ multiplex PCR, and its TCRdb copy is limited to in-frame clones, with some not included. The table lists 65,000 to 95,000 clones, approximately 88% of them singletons, with about 20% in the top ten. Every patient relapsed after autologous stem cell transplantation, and brentuximab vedotin exposure varied. Concerning this clone itself: Its antigen is undetermined.

This CDR3 is 17 amino acids long. V lost 0 bases, J lost 7 bases, and 9 bases stayed unmatched. Germline V CDR1 and CDR2: SGHRS, YFSETQ. The sequences come from peripheral blood mononuclear cells (PBMCs), collected at baseline. The clonotype originates from a human donor with classical Hodgkin lymphoma. This chain links TRBV5-1 with TRBJ2-1; 11 bases map to TRBD2. The CDR3 bases are TGCGCCAGCAGCTTGGGAACTAGCGGGAGACTGATGAATGAGCAGTTCTTC. This codes for CASSLGTSGRLMNEQFF.